The 32 T cell receptor beta chains given below trace back to one sample, sequenced in a study of blood T cell repertoires in COVID-19. Some clones are missing from TCRdb's copy, which holds only in-frame ones; the method was immunoSEQ multiplex PCR. The table records around 54,000 clones, roughly nine tenths of them present only once. The sequenced sample consisted of peripheral blood. These receptors were collected from a woman aged 40-49 years with active COVID-19.

Here the CDR3 reads CASSPPSTGDSPLHF. In nucleotides, the CDR3 is TGTGCCAGCAGCCCACCCTCGACAGGGGATTCACCCCTCCACTTT. The V call is TRBV6-6, the J call TRBJ1-6, with TRBD1 identical over 8 bases. V lost 6 bases to trimming and J lost 8 bases; unmatched junction nucleotides: 9. This CDR3 spans 15 amino acids. Germline CDR1 reads MNHNY; CDR2 reads SVGAGI (reference sequence).

The chain is built from TRBV5-5 and TRBJ2-3; maybe TRBD2 (5 bases). Per the germline V gene, CDR1 is SGHKS and CDR2 is YYEKEE (reference sequence). With 1 base removed from V and 6 bases from J, the gap between germline ends came to 9 bases. This CDR3 is 13 amino acids long. CDR3: CASSLIPGDTQYF. In DNA form, the CDR3 reads TGTGCCAGCAGCTTGATCCCGGGGGATACGCAGTATTTT.

V gene TRBV27 combines with J gene TRBJ2-3; D not certain. Germline V lookup: CDR1 MNHEY, CDR2 SMNVEV (reference sequence). Trimming took off 8 bases at V and 4 bases at J, with 7 bases between the two ends. CDR3 length equals 11 residues. Written as DNA, the CDR3 is TGTGCCAGCGGCCCCCCAGATACGCAGTATTTT. Translated: CASGPPDTQYF.

The chain joins TRBV11-3 to TRBJ2-2; 8 nucleotides align to TRBD1. J lost 5 bases, V lost 4 bases, and 6 bases had no gene match. The CDR3 totals 15 residues. Looked up from germline, CDR1 is SGHNT and CDR2 is YENEEA. The CDR3 DNA sequence: TGTGCCAGCAGCTCCCCGGACAGGGCAACCGGGGAGCTGTTTTTT. Protein product: CASSSPDRATGELFF.

The chain uses TRBV19 and TRBJ1-5; 10 bases are shared with TRBD1. Trimming took 5 bases from V and 4 from J; bases not matched to a gene: 14. Per germline, CDR1 LNHDA and CDR2 SQIVND (reference sequence). The CDR3 has 18 residues. The CDR3 DNA sequence: TGTGCCAGTAGTCCTAGAAGCCGGGACAGGGGTTTTAATCAGCCCCAGCATTTT. Translating it yields CASSPRSRDRGFNQPQHF.

This sequence joins TRBV11-2 and TRBJ2-5, with 8 bases fitting TRBD1. The CDR3 runs to 12 residues. The V and J ends lost 6 bases and 7 bases, in that order; junction bases with no gene match: 4. CDR1 and CDR2 from the germline V gene are SGHAT and FQNNGV. CDR3 loop: CASSDGQGTQYF. The CDR3 DNA is TGTGCCAGCAGTGATGGACAGGGGACCCAGTACTTC.

V usage is TRBV5-1 and J usage is TRBJ2-3; 10 positions agree with TRBD1. Trimming took 4 bases from V and 3 from J; bases not matched to a gene: 11. The CDR3 covers 17 residues. Germline CDR1 and CDR2: SGHRS and YFSETQ. The CDR3, as DNA: TGCGCCAGCAGCCGAACAACCGGGACAGGGGATACAGATACGCAGTATTTT. Its protein is CASSRTTGTGDTDTQYF. Based on the CDR3 plus reference TRBV5-1 and TRBJ2-3, the full variable domain is KAGVTQTPRYLIKTRGQQVTLSCSPISGHRSVSWYQQTPGQGLQFLFEYFSETQRNKGNFPGRFSGRQFSNSRSEMNVSTLELGDSALYLCASSRTTGTGDTDTQYFGPGTRLTVL.

V gene TRBV2 combines with J gene TRBJ2-7, with 15 bases aligning to TRBD2. After removal of 5 bases from V and 6 bases from J, the junction contained 5 bases not matched to a gene. This CDR3 is built from 15 residues. Germline V gene lookup returns CDR1 SNHLY and CDR2 FYNNEI. The CDR3, as DNA: TGTGCCAGCAGTCCTCCGGGACTAGCGGGGGGCGAGCAGTACTTC. This codes for CASSPPGLAGGEQYF.

The V and J genes are TRBV5-6 and TRBJ2-5; perhaps TRBD1 as D (6 bases). The V gene's germline CDR1 is SGHDT and CDR2 YYEEEE. Trimming removed 4 bases at V and 2 bases at J, with 12 bases between. The CDR3 spans 14 residues. The DNA for the CDR3 is TGTGCCAGCAGCCCTGGGACAATACAAGAGACCCAGTACTTC. Its translation is CASSPGTIQETQYF.

This sequence joins TRBV5-1 and TRBJ1-2, with a weak D call TRBD1 (5 bases). The germline CDR1 and CDR2 sequences are SGHRS and YFSETQ. Trimming took off 0 bases at V and 4 bases at J, with 10 bases between the two ends. This CDR3 is 14 amino acids long. CDR3 amino acids: CASSLGLQGYGYTF. DNA for the CDR3: TGCGCCAGCAGCTTGGGTCTCCAGGGCTATGGCTACACCTTC.

The chain couples TRBV6-4 to TRBJ2-1; 7 nucleotides line up with TRBD1. The V segment lost 8 bases and the J segment 5 bases; nucleotides outside the gene matches: 9. This CDR3 has 14 residues. In germline, CDR1 is MRHNA, CDR2 SNTAGT. CDR3 sequence: CASSADRTDNEQFF. The CDR3 DNA follows: TGTGCCAGCTCCGCGGACAGGACCGACAATGAGCAGTTCTTC.

The V and J genes are TRBV5-1 and TRBJ2-5; 7 nucleotides match TRBD1. The CDR3 contains 14 residues. Germline CDR1 reads SGHRS; CDR2 reads YFSETQ. Trimming cost V 4 bases and J 3 bases; bases outside gene matches: 6. CDR3 protein: CASSPGQVEETQYF. The CDR3 bases are TGCGCCAGCAGCCCAGGACAGGTAGAAGAGACCCAGTACTTC.

The V gene is TRBV11-3, the J gene TRBJ2-5, with D hard to call. This CDR3 is built from 12 residues. Germline-derived CDR1 and CDR2 are SGHNT and YENEEA. Trimming stripped 2 bases from V and 3 bases from J, with 4 bases between. The CDR3 region is CASSLSEETQYF. As DNA, the CDR3 is TGTGCCAGCAGCTTAAGCGAAGAGACCCAGTACTTC.

The rearrangement links TRBV6-6 to TRBJ2-1, with D possibly TRBD1 on 6 matching bases. The ends were cut back, 6 bases at V and 0 bases at J, with 27 bases in the middle. The CDR3 is 20 amino acids. Germline assignment: CDR1 MNHNY and CDR2 SVGAGI (reference sequence). The CDR3 bases are TGTGCCAGCAGCTCCTATGGGGGCAGTGGGAGATTCAGCTCCTACAATGAGCAGTTCTTC. Its protein is CASSSYGGSGRFSSYNEQFF.

As DNA, the CDR3 is TGTGCCAGCAGCTACGGTCCAGGAGGGTTGAGAGCTTTCTTT. Protein sequence: CASSYGPGGLRAFF. This rearrangement joins TRBV5-6 to TRBJ1-1; D remains unclear. Germline V gives CDR1 SGHDT, CDR2 YYEEEE. The CDR3 sequence is 14 residues long. Trimming took 3 bases from V and 10 from J, leaving 19 bases between them.

V usage is TRBV30 and J usage is TRBJ1-4; TRBD1 matches 8 bases. The CDR3 loop spans 15 amino acids. V lost 2 bases, J lost 12 bases, and 14 bases stayed unmatched. The germline V gene has CDR1 GTSNPN and CDR2 SVGIG (reference sequence). CDR3 in DNA: TGTGCCTGGAGTCGTGGCAGCAGGGGGCTCAGGGAACTGTTTTTT. Its translation is CAWSRGSRGLRELFF.

The CDR3 spells CASSGTSGGQETQYF. CDR3 in DNA: TGTGCCAGCAGCGGCACTAGCGGGGGCCAAGAGACCCAGTACTTC. This sequence joins TRBV9 and TRBJ2-5, with 11 bases lining up with TRBD2. Germline-derived CDR1 and CDR2 are SGDLS and YYNGEE. The CDR3 spans 15 residues. The trim removed 3 bases at V and 1 base at J, leaving 2 bases unmatched.

V usage is TRBV10-3 and J usage is TRBJ1-3; tentatively, D is TRBD1 (6 bases). Trimming removed 5 bases at V and 0 bases at J, with 11 bases between. The V gene's germline CDR1 is ENHRY and CDR2 SYGVKD. The CDR3 consists of 15 residues. CDR3 DNA sequence: TGTGCCATCAGTACAAACAGGGCCTCTGGAAACACCATATATTTT. It is translated as CAISTNRASGNTIYF.

The rearrangement joins TRBV23-1 to TRBJ1-2; maybe TRBD1 (5 bases). TRBV23-1 is classed as an ORF, of uncertain function. CDR3 length equals 17 residues. V was clipped by 7 bases and J by 0 bases, with 21 bases between them. The CDR3 bases are TGCGCCAGCAACGGACATCCCCAGCCTGGAGCTAACTATGGCTACACCTTC. This translates into CASNGHPQPGANYGYTF.

The chain carries TRBV5-8 and TRBJ2-3; 11 bases are shared with TRBD2. Germline values: CDR1 SGHTS, CDR2 YDEGEE. There are 15 residues in the CDR3. V shed 2 bases, J shed 2 bases, and the junction held 1 base outside the gene matches. The CDR3 here is CASSFSGGDTDTQYF. CDR3 bases: TGTGCCAGCAGCTTTAGCGGGGGGGACACAGATACGCAGTATTTT.

The chain links TRBV12-3 or TRBV12-4 to TRBJ1-2, with D perhaps TRBD1 (6 bases). The CDR3 length is 11 residues. V lost 7 bases, J lost 8 bases, and 11 bases lay in between. This CDR3 is CASTTGGGYTF. CDR3 sequence (DNA): TGTGCCAGCACGACAGGAGGAGGCTACACCTTC.

The V gene is TRBV5-4, the J gene TRBJ1-1; 7 bases are shared with TRBD1. CDR1 is SGHNT, CDR2 YYREEE, per germline (reference sequence). V lost 2 bases and J lost 5; bases outside the gene matches: 9. CDR3 length equals 15 residues. CDR3 sequence reads: CASSFPRQGWTEAFF. For the CDR3, the DNA is TGTGCCAGCAGCTTCCCCCGACAGGGTTGGACTGAAGCTTTCTTT.

The rearrangement uses TRBV12-3 or TRBV12-4 and TRBJ2-5, with a weak D call TRBD1 (5 bases). This CDR3 spans 13 amino acids. V lost 2 bases and J 2 bases, leaving 6 bases between the germline ends. CDR3 coding DNA: TGTGCCAGCAGTTTAAACAGGCAAGAGACCCAGTACTTC. This sequence encodes CASSLNRQETQYF.

This rearrangement joins TRBV15 to TRBJ2-4; D possibly corresponds to TRBD1 (6 bases). This CDR3 is built from 14 residues. V lost 5 bases, J lost 4 bases, and 12 bases lay in between. Germline V gives CDR1 LNHNV, CDR2 YYDKDF (reference sequence). The CDR3 spells CATSATGSKNIQYF. CDR3 bases: TGTGCCACCAGCGCTACAGGGTCAAAAAACATTCAGTACTTC.

This chain joins TRBV28 and TRBJ1-2; 8 bases agree with TRBD1. Germline V gives CDR1 MDHEN, CDR2 SYDVKM. Trimming at V came to 3 bases and at J to 0 bases, leaving 9 bases not matched to a gene. The CDR3 sequence is 17 residues long. As DNA, the CDR3 is TGTGCCAGCAGTTTTTTTGGACAGGGAGAAGCTAACTATGGCTACACCTTC. It specifies CASSFFGQGEANYGYTF.

The chain uses TRBV7-9 and TRBJ2-5; D possibly corresponds to TRBD2 (5 bases). Germline V lookup: CDR1 SEHNR, CDR2 FQNEAQ (reference sequence). The CDR3 is 14 amino acids. Trimming removed 3 bases from V and 4 bases from J, with 12 bases in between. CDR3 DNA: TGTGCCAGCAGCTTTGCAGGCGAGGGAGAGACCCAGTACTTC. Protein sequence: CASSFAGEGETQYF.

The V and J genes are TRBV2 and TRBJ1-6, with D maybe TRBD1 (5 bases). The CDR3 contains 17 residues. Trimming removed 3 bases from V and 0 bases from J, with 12 bases in between. Per the germline V gene, CDR1 is SNHLY and CDR2 is FYNNEI. CDR3 DNA sequence: TGTGCCAGCAGTGACTCCGGGACTTACTCCTATAATTCACCCCTCCACTTT. Amino acids: CASSDSGTYSYNSPLHF.

This chain uses TRBV29-1 with TRBJ1-1, with D unresolved. The V gene's germline CDR1 is SQVTM and CDR2 ANQGSEA. V shed 0 bases and J shed 10 bases, with 9 bases lying between them. There are 11 residues in the CDR3. The CDR3 nucleotides are TGCAGCGTTGAAGATCCGGGAAGAGCTTTCTTT. Amino acids: CSVEDPGRAFF.

This chain connects TRBV19 to TRBJ1-4, with 8 bases fitting TRBD1. Germline-derived CDR1 and CDR2 are LNHDA and SQIVND (reference sequence). The CDR3 contains 15 residues. Losses at the gene ends were 1 base for V and 8 bases for J; bases not matched to a gene: 6. The DNA for the CDR3 is TGTGCCAGTAGTATAGGCCAGGGGGCAGGAGAAAAACTGTTTTTT. It codes for CASSIGQGAGEKLFF.

The V gene is TRBV10-3, the J gene TRBJ2-3; D unresolved. V lost 5 bases and J lost 0, with 3 bases in between. Germline V gives CDR1 ENHRY, CDR2 SYGVKD. The CDR3 loop spans 12 amino acids. This CDR3 is CAISTSTDTQYF. CDR3 DNA: TGTGCCATCAGTACTAGCACAGATACGCAGTATTTT.

The V and J genes are TRBV11-3 and TRBJ1-6; 10 positions match TRBD1. Germline V gene data show CDR1 as SGHNT and CDR2 as YENEEA. The V and J ends lost 3 bases and 8 bases, in that order; junction bases with no gene match: 1. The CDR3 is made up of 14 amino acids. CDR3: CASSLGTGDSPLHF. The CDR3 coding sequence is TGTGCCAGCAGCTTGGGGACAGGGGATTCACCCCTCCACTTT.

This sequence joins TRBV12-5 and TRBJ2-5, with TRBD1 matching over 10 bases. Germline loops: CDR1 LGHNT, CDR2 FRNRAP. Trimming took 6 bases from V and 4 from J; bases not matched to a gene: 5. The CDR3 is 14 residues long. In DNA, the CDR3 is TGTGCTAGTGGCCAGGGACAGGGGTTAGAGACCCAGTACTTC. This translates into CASGQGQGLETQYF.